The entry below gives a single T cell receptor (beta chain) sequence along with its context. The entry originates in a study of blood T cell repertoires in COVID-19. On the study more broadly: The United States, Italy and Spain supplied acute and convalescent COVID-19 samples. In each case, the material was cDNA or gDNA derived from T cells, B-cell-depleted T cells, or PBMCs.

As originally analysed: Estimation of nucleated cell counts was performed using reference gene primer amplification. Sequencing used immunoSEQ multiplex PCR; TCRdb keeps in-frame clones, though not all of them. V and J calls and clone size come straight from that table; D and trimming were deduced from the DNA. Of about 200,000 clones in the sample, 88% are singletons; the top ten hold roughly 1.6%. J lost 4 bases, V lost 4 bases, and 5 bases had no gene match. The CDR3 contains 14 residues. Germline loops: CDR1 LGHNA, CDR2 YSLEER. The genes are TRBV4-3 and TRBJ2-3; 7 positions match TRBD2. The sequenced sample consisted of peripheral blood. This TCR came from a man younger than 35 with active or convalescent COVID-19. The CDR3 spells CASSRGLGADTQYF. The CDR3 DNA is TGCGCCAGCAGCCGAGGACTAGGGGCAGATACGCAGTATTTT.